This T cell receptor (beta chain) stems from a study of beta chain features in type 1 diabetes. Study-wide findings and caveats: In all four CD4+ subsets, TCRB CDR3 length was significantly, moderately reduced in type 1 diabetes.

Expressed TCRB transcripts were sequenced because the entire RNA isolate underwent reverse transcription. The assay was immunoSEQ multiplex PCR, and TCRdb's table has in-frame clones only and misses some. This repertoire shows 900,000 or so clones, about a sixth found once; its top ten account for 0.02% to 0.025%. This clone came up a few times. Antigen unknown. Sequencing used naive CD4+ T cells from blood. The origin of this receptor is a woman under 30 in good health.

CDR3 sequence reads: CASSTDRGQETQYF. The CDR3 DNA sequence: TGTGCCAGCAGCACGGACAGGGGGCAGGAGACCCAGTACTTC. This chain uses TRBV11-1 with TRBJ2-5, with 11 bases identical to TRBD1. Unmatched junction bases numbered 4, after V lost 5 bases and J lost 5 bases. Germline V gene data show CDR1 as SGHAT and CDR2 as FQDESV (reference sequence). This CDR3 region has 14 residues.